One and the same sample provided the 23 T cell receptor beta chains below, sequenced in a study of low-dose radiotherapy and immunotherapy resistance in tumors. Primers used for first-strand cDNA, a TRAV- and TRBV-specific set, covered both alpha and beta chains. It was with a constant-region primer and a V-primer adapter that TCRs were amplified over roughly 19 PCR cycles. Each CDR3 protein gets one entry after TCRdb re-called the reads with MiXCR. The data contain around 13,000 distinct CDR3 sequences, over 55% of them singletons. Receptors were obtained from a human donor with advanced metastatic prostate, ovarian, gallbladder or colorectal cancer (not recorded which). This table probably holds off-target reads from a library built for another chain.

The rearrangement uses TRBV11-2 and TRBJ1-1; D gene ambiguous. Germline V CDR1 and CDR2: SGHAT, FQNNGV. This CDR3 region has 13 residues. Trimming cost V 5 bases and J 6 bases, with 13 bases left between them. CDR3 bases: TGTGCCAGCAGCGGTCGTAACAGTCCTGAAGCTTTCTTT. Encoded protein: CASSGRNSPEAFF.

The genes are TRBV7-2 and TRBJ1-2, with TRBD1 matching 8 bases. The length of the CDR3 is 13 residues. V lost 5 bases, J lost 8 bases, and 7 bases stayed unmatched. CDR1 is SGHTA and CDR2 is FQGNSA in the germline V gene. As DNA, the CDR3 is TGTGCCAGCAGCCCAGGACAGGGCAACGGCTACACCTTC. Encoded protein: CASSPGQGNGYTF.

The chain couples TRBV6-1 to TRBJ1-6; no clear D. V lost 2 bases and J 0 bases, leaving 11 bases between the germline ends. The CDR3 covers 17 residues. CDR1 is MNHNS and CDR2 is SASEGT in the germline V gene. The CDR3 nucleotides read TGTGCCAGCAGTGAAAATATGGCGAGCTCCTATAATTCACCCCTCCACTTT. Translating it yields CASSENMASSYNSPLHF.

This clonotype has more than one count but fewer than ten. The chain combines TRBV4-1 with TRBJ2-6; D may be TRBD2 (5 bases). With 5 bases removed from V and 0 bases from J, the gap between germline ends came to 8 bases. Germline values: CDR1 MGHRA, CDR2 YSYEKL. The CDR3 loop spans 15 amino acids. The CDR3 region is CASSEGNSGANVLTF. Written as DNA, the CDR3 is TGCGCCAGCAGCGAGGGAAACTCTGGGGCCAACGTCCTGACTTTC.

The CDR3 reads CSARPWTGGSYNEQFF. CDR3 nucleotides: TGCAGTGCTAGGCCCTGGACAGGGGGCTCCTACAATGAGCAGTTCTTC. The V gene is TRBV20-1, the J gene TRBJ2-1; 10 bases map to TRBD1. Germline V gene data show CDR1 as DFQATT and CDR2 as SNEGSKA (reference sequence). J gave up 0 bases and V 3 bases, and 5 bases lay outside the gene matches. This CDR3 spans 16 amino acids.

The chain employs TRBV7-2 and TRBJ1-1; a weak D match, TRBD1 (5 bases). The CDR3 sequence is 14 residues long. Per germline, CDR1 SGHTA and CDR2 FQGNSA. Trimming cost V 5 bases and J 2 bases, with 12 bases left between them. The CDR3 is CASSGGPTNTEAFF. Here the CDR3 DNA reads TGTGCCAGCAGCGGGGGACCAACTAACACTGAAGCTTTCTTT.

The rearrangement joins TRBV20-1 to TRBJ1-5; TRBD1 might be the D (6 bases). Trimming pared 7 bases from V and 4 bases from J, leaving 17 bases between. This CDR3 has 14 amino acids. Germline CDR1 and CDR2: DFQATT and SNEGSKA (reference sequence). The CDR3 reads CSVPQGNGNQPQHF. The DNA of the CDR3 is TGCAGTGTCCCACAGGGAAATGGAAATCAGCCCCAGCATTTT.

This chain connects TRBV27 to TRBJ2-1; tentatively, D is TRBD2 (6 bases). The CDR3 contains 16 residues. Germline values: CDR1 MNHEY, CDR2 SMNVEV (reference sequence). V gave up 7 bases and J gave up 3 bases, with 19 bases separating them. The CDR3 coding sequence is TGTGCCAGCACTCTCAGTGGGCTGGGGGGCTACAATGAGCAGTTCTTC. Translating gives CASTLSGLGGYNEQFF.

CDR3 in amino acids: CASSQEDPGSYNEQFF. For the CDR3, the DNA is TGCGCCAGCAGCCAAGAGGACCCAGGGTCCTACAATGAGCAGTTCTTC. V gene TRBV4-3 combines with J gene TRBJ2-1; tentative D call: TRBD1 (5 bases). CDR1 is LGHNA, CDR2 YSLEER, per germline. Trimming took 0 bases from V and 1 from J, leaving 10 bases between them. The CDR3 is 16 residues long.

This clonotype came up once. This sequence joins TRBV12-3 or TRBV12-4 and TRBJ2-5; a weak D match, TRBD2 (5 bases). This CDR3 comprises 16 residues. The V end was cut by 3 bases, the J end by 5 bases, with 19 bases between. This CDR3 reads CASSFLPPAVSETQYF. CDR3 sequence (DNA): TGTGCCAGCAGTTTCCTTCCCCCAGCGGTCTCCGAGACCCAGTACTTC.

This clonotype was observed once. This chain links TRBV18 with TRBJ2-2, with D possibly being TRBD2 (6 bases). The V end lost 8 bases, the J end lost 3 bases, and 13 bases lay between the germline ends. Germline V CDR1 and CDR2: KGHSH, LQKENI. The CDR3 totals 14 residues. CDR3 amino acids: CASATGGDTGELFF. CDR3 sequence (DNA): TGTGCCAGCGCGACCGGAGGGGACACCGGGGAGCTGTTTTTT.

This sequence joins TRBV6-5 and TRBJ1-2; D perhaps matches TRBD1 (6 bases). The CDR3 contains 14 residues. V was trimmed by 2 bases and J by 4 bases, leaving 11 bases between them. The V gene's germline CDR1 is MNHEY and CDR2 SVGAGI. The CDR3 sequence is CASSYEGRGYGYTF. CDR3 bases: TGTGCCAGCAGTTACGAAGGCAGGGGCTATGGCTACACCTTC.

The chain links TRBV10-3 to TRBJ2-7, with 7 bases fitting TRBD1. Trimming removed 8 bases from V and 5 bases from J; junction bases left unmatched: 9. The CDR3 contains 13 residues. CDR1 is ENHRY, CDR2 SYGVKD, per germline. DNA of the CDR3: TGTGCCATCGGCCCAGGGGGTAGCGACGAGCAGTACTTC. Translated, it gives CAIGPGGSDEQYF.

There are a few counts of this clonotype. The V gene is TRBV5-6, the J gene TRBJ1-1, with 8 positions matching TRBD1. This CDR3 has 16 residues. Trimming at V came to 0 bases and at J to 7 bases, leaving 11 bases not matched to a gene. Germline V lookup: CDR1 SGHDT, CDR2 YYEEEE. The CDR3 nucleotides read TGTGCCAGCAGCTTGGAATGGACAGGGACAAATCTTGAAGCTTTCTTT. Amino acid sequence: CASSLEWTGTNLEAFF.

V gene TRBV28 combines with J gene TRBJ1-2; weak D call: TRBD1 (6 bases). Germline CDR1 reads MDHEN; CDR2 reads SYDVKM. The V end was cut by 5 bases, the J end by 0 bases, with 16 bases between. CDR3 length: 16 residues. The CDR3 spells CASSIQGGRANYGYTF. In nucleotides, the CDR3 is TGTGCCAGCAGTATACAGGGAGGGAGGGCTAACTATGGCTACACCTTC.

The gene calls are TRBV11-3 and TRBJ2-1, with 8 bases matching TRBD1. Germline assignment: CDR1 SGHNT and CDR2 YENEEA. With 5 bases clipped from V and 6 bases from J, the junction kept 3 bases outside the gene matches. CDR3 size: 13 residues. The CDR3 loop reads CASSVTGGNEQFF. The CDR3 DNA follows: TGTGCCAGCAGCGTAACAGGGGGCAATGAGCAGTTCTTC.

This clonotype has more than one count but fewer than ten. The gene calls are TRBV28 and TRBJ2-7; the D gene could be TRBD1 or TRBD2 (5 bases each). Germline lookup yields CDR1 MDHEN and CDR2 SYDVKM. The CDR3 totals 14 residues. Deletions cut 4 bases from V and 3 bases from J, with 13 bases between. CDR3 bases: TGTGCCAGCAGTTCCGGGACCCAGGTCTACGAGCAGTACTTC. This encodes CASSSGTQVYEQYF.

This chain joins TRBV6-2 or TRBV6-3 and TRBJ1-5; D gene ambiguous. Trimming shortened V by 4 bases and J by 2 bases, and 12 bases separated the two germline ends. This CDR3 spans 15 amino acids. Per germline, CDR1 MNHEY and CDR2 SVGEGT. The CDR3 region is CASSFARAGNQPQHF. Here the CDR3 DNA reads TGTGCCAGCAGTTTTGCTAGGGCTGGCAATCAGCCCCAGCATTTT.

A remark on this clonotype: A much larger clone lies a single base off, so this may be a read error. The chain joins TRBV28 to TRBJ2-1, with a possible D match to TRBD1 (6 bases). The CDR3 spans 16 residues. Germline V gene data show CDR1 as MDHEN and CDR2 as SYDVKM. CDR3 in amino acids: CASTLPTGHGYKEQFF. The CDR3 DNA reads as TGTGCCAGCACCCTCCCTACAGGGCACGGATACAAGGAGCAGTTCTTC.

V is TRBV4-3 and J is TRBJ2-1, with 7 bases matching TRBD2. J lost 1 base, V lost 4 bases, and 7 bases had no gene match. The CDR3 extends over 16 amino acids. Per the germline V gene, CDR1 is LGHNA and CDR2 is YSLEER. The CDR3 nucleotides read TGCGCCAGCAGCCCTTTACCGGGAGGTTCCTACAATGAGCAGTTCTTC. As protein: CASSPLPGGSYNEQFF.

This clonotype turned up a few times. This chain links TRBV28 with TRBJ2-3; D gene ambiguous. The CDR3 is 15 amino acids. CDR1 is MDHEN and CDR2 is SYDVKM in the germline V gene. Trimming left V 2 bases short and J 0 bases short, with 9 bases between. The DNA for the CDR3 is TGTGCCAGCAGTTTAGGTAGTGGTAGCACAGATACGCAGTATTTT. Translating it yields CASSLGSGSTDTQYF. The variable domain in full, completed from reference TRBV28 and TRBJ2-3, reads DVKVTQSSRYLVKRTGEKVFLECVQDMDHENMFWYRQDPGLGLRLIYFSYDVKMKEKGDIPEGYSVSREKKERFSLILESASTNQTSMYLCASSLGSGSTDTQYFGPGTRLTVL.

V and J are TRBV28 and TRBJ1-5; D remains ambiguous. V shed 10 bases and J shed 6 bases, with 13 bases lying between them. The CDR3 runs to 12 residues. Per the germline V gene, CDR1 is MDHEN and CDR2 is SYDVKM. The CDR3 sequence is CATELGGQPQHF. CDR3 in DNA: TGTGCCACAGAACTAGGAGGTCAGCCCCAGCATTTT. Using reference TRBV28 and TRBJ1-5 for the parts outside the CDR3, the full variable domain is DVKVTQSSRYLVKRTGEKVFLECVQDMDHENMFWYRQDPGLGLRLIYFSYDVKMKEKGDIPEGYSVSREKKERFSLILESASTNQTSMYLCATELGGQPQHFGDGTRLSIL.

The V gene is TRBV9, the J gene TRBJ1-1; D gene ambiguous. The CDR3 spans 16 residues. Looked up from germline, CDR1 is SGDLS and CDR2 is YYNGEE. V was trimmed by 0 bases and J by 0 bases, leaving 12 bases between them. CDR3 in amino acids: CASSVGGVGVNTEAFF. As DNA, the CDR3 is TGTGCCAGCAGCGTAGGCGGCGTCGGGGTGAACACTGAAGCTTTCTTT.